This T cell receptor beta chain derives from a study of blood T cell repertoires in COVID-19. Study details: The cDNA or gDNA used as material had been derived from T cells, B-cell-depleted T cells, or PBMCs.

The CDR3 runs 14 residues. Authors' processing steps: The assay estimated nucleated cells by amplifying reference gene primers. Only in-frame clones appear in the TCRdb table, and some are missing; sequencing was by immunoSEQ multiplex PCR. The D gene and trimming were derived from the DNA, and the V and J assignments and clone size from that table. The sample lists under 150,000 clones; 70% to 90% were seen once. J is TRBJ2-7 and V is TRBV21-1; TRBD1, the table's D call, was not compared with the DNA. TRBV21-1 is assigned pseudogene status. Sample: peripheral blood. This TCR derives from a woman aged 60-75 years with COVID-19, enrolled during active disease. The CDR3 reads CASSKGTGSYEQYF. CDR3 DNA: TGTGCCAGCAGCAAAGGGACAGGATCCTACGAGCAGTACTTC.